Included here is one T cell receptor (beta chain) sequence, with context. Its specificity is unknown. Germline loops: CDR1 SGDLS, CDR2 YYNGEE. The CDR3 extends over 12 amino acids. V was pared by 0 bases and J by 8 bases, with 6 bases between. As for treatment: oral pan-JAK inhibitor, 5-10 mg twice daily. This specimen comes from a study of CD8+ T cells in alopecia areata. Study outcomes and limitations: Uncertainty about whether baseline CD8+ expansion is linked to response remains, with one nonresponder.

It was cDNA, reverse transcribed from extracted RNA, that served as the sequencing template. The protocol was immunoSEQ multiplex PCR, while the TCRdb copy is restricted to in-frame clones and leaves out a portion. The sample consists of about 210,000 clones, approximately 57% of them appearing once. V and J are TRBV9 and TRBJ2-1; D not certain. Sequenced material: CD4+ T cells sorted from blood, taken at week 4, from a patient treated with tofacitinib. The TCR comes from a human donor with alopecia areata. The CDR3, as DNA: TGTGCCAGCAGCGTAGTCTTCGATGAGCAGTTCTTC. It translates to CASSVVFDEQFF. Full variable domain (remainder filled in from reference TRBV9 and TRBJ2-1): DSGVTQTPKHLITATGQRVTLRCSPRSGDLSVYWYQQSLDQGLQFLIQYYNGEERAKGNILERFSAQQFPDLHSELNLSSLELGDSALYFCASSVVFDEQFFGPGTRLTVL.